Included here is one T cell receptor (beta chain) sequence, with context. Its antigen is not identified. Primed by a sample-barcoded 5' primer and a J-beta primer mix, a second PCR proceeded for roughly 7 to 12 cycles. TCRdb re-called the 5' RACE reads with MiXCR, one entry per CDR3 protein. The table records some 1.5 million distinct CDR3 sequences, approximately 28% of them present only once. This CDR3 is 13 amino acids long. Germline V gene lookup returns CDR1 SGHVS and CDR2 FQNEAQ. Between the trimmed V and J ends, which lost 4 bases and 3 bases, there was a span of 10 bases. The sample belongs to a study of blood T cells in healthy people across ages. Study-wide context: Per every two T cells, about one barcoded beta molecule was captured by template switching.

Study outcomes and limitations: Shifts in expanded clonotypes may have been confounded by donor CMV status, which was unknown. With age, beta diversity per million T cells declined roughly linearly, significantly by about 40. Diversity was estimated from one million T cells, and these estimates were considered underestimates.

This clonotype was sampled from a woman in her 30s in good health. This chain joins TRBV7-8 and TRBJ2-7; weak D call: TRBD2 (6 bases). The sequenced sample was blood. The CDR3 coding sequence is TGTGCCAGCAGCTGGGAGGAGAACTACGAGCAGTACTTC. This translates into CASSWEENYEQYF.